The rows below give T cell receptor beta chains drawn from one sample of a study of T cell responses to AZD1222 COVID-19 vaccine. Sequencing used immunoSEQ multiplex PCR; TCRdb keeps in-frame clones, though not all of them. Of under 200,000 clones in the sample, roughly 91% were seen once. This material consisted of peripheral blood, taken 28 days after the second AZD1222 dose. Source of these receptors: an adult who received the AZD1222 COVID-19 vaccine. Both conserved end residues are trimmed from each CDR3. The D gene is left open where the match is weak.

V: TRBV9
D: TRBD1
J: TRBJ1-4
CDR3: ASSAGQGGMSRTNEKLF

V: TRBV10-1
D: .
J: TRBJ2-7
CDR3: ASRPGIGNYEQY

V: TRBV18
D: .
J: TRBJ1-1
CDR3: ASSREATEAF

V: TRBV28
D: TRBD1
J: TRBJ1-4
CDR3: ASHPSQGAIREKLF

V: TRBV7-2
D: .
J: TRBJ2-7
CDR3: ASSLTSSYEQY

V: TRBV4-3
D: .
J: TRBJ2-5
CDR3: ASSQEAPSGTQY

V: TRBV12-3/TRBV12-4
D: .
J: TRBJ2-5
CDR3: ASRSTGAKTQY

V: TRBV28
D: TRBD1
J: TRBJ2-1
CDR3: ASSSAGTGKNEQF

V: TRBV11-3
D: TRBD2
J: TRBJ2-3
CDR3: ASSLGGTDTQY

V: TRBV3-1/TRBV3-2
D: .
J: TRBJ1-5
CDR3: ASSAGVGNQPQH

V: TRBV11-2
D: TRBD2
J: TRBJ2-3
CDR3: ASDGSGGRTDTQY

V: TRBV29-1
D: TRBD1
J: TRBJ2-2
CDR3: SVAGTGGNTGELF

V: TRBV12-3/TRBV12-4
D: .
J: TRBJ2-7
CDR3: ASSSYYEQY

V: TRBV18
D: .
J: TRBJ2-2
CDR3: ASSPQTGNTGELF

V: TRBV5-4
D: .
J: TRBJ2-3
CDR3: ASSSPLVGADTQY

V: TRBV28
D: .
J: TRBJ1-1
CDR3: ASSSGALNTEAF

V: TRBV7-8
D: .
J: TRBJ1-4
CDR3: ASSPHWSGWEGANEKLF

V: TRBV19
D: .
J: TRBJ1-6
CDR3: ASSMNRDAVSPLH

V: TRBV7-6
D: TRBD2
J: TRBJ2-2
CDR3: ASSRGSGSLNTGELF

V: TRBV14
D: .
J: TRBJ1-2
CDR3: ASSLNFGGIDYGYT

V: TRBV28
D: TRBD2
J: TRBJ2-3
CDR3: ASSETSGRKNTQY

V: TRBV2
D: .
J: TRBJ2-3
CDR3: ASTGGGGGDTQY

V: TRBV5-1
D: .
J: TRBJ2-5
CDR3: ASSLDGQGRETQY

V: TRBV6-5
D: .
J: TRBJ2-2
CDR3: ASRKGQNTGELF

V: TRBV5-1
D: .
J: TRBJ2-1
CDR3: ASSLYPPGRVGNEQF

V: TRBV27
D: TRBD1
J: TRBJ1-5
CDR3: ASSPRTGGEQPQH

V: TRBV6-2/TRBV6-3
D: .
J: TRBJ2-3
CDR3: ASSYLQGGTDTQY

V: TRBV5-6
D: .
J: TRBJ1-6
CDR3: ASSLGGGKGSPLH

V: TRBV6-2/TRBV6-3
D: .
J: TRBJ2-2
CDR3: ASSYSRDRRSNTGELF

V: TRBV28
D: .
J: TRBJ1-1
CDR3: ATARPPDTEAF

V: TRBV7-2
D: TRBD1
J: TRBJ2-7
CDR3: ASSLASGQGYEQY

V: TRBV11-2
D: .
J: TRBJ2-1
CDR3: ASSLIAANEQF

V: TRBV13
D: .
J: TRBJ1-3
CDR3: ASSFAKLHSGNTIY

V: TRBV11-3
D: .
J: TRBJ2-1
CDR3: ASSLDQGGTSSYNEQF

V: TRBV28
D: .
J: TRBJ2-5
CDR3: ASRAEETQY

V: TRBV7-3
D: .
J: TRBJ2-1
CDR3: ASSFDSFNEQF

V: TRBV28
D: .
J: TRBJ2-1
CDR3: ASQGGGVSYNEQF

V: TRBV28
D: .
J: TRBJ1-5
CDR3: ASFEGGRNQPQH

V: TRBV10-3
D: .
J: TRBJ2-2
CDR3: AISVAANTGELF

V: TRBV2
D: TRBD1
J: TRBJ2-2
CDR3: ASSFNFGQGSPAANTGELF

V: TRBV9
D: .
J: TRBJ2-7
CDR3: ASSVKAGYEQY

V: TRBV7-2
D: TRBD1
J: TRBJ1-4
CDR3: ASSLDRGLEKLF

V: TRBV5-1
D: .
J: TRBJ1-4
CDR3: ASSPGDDGTNEKLF

V: TRBV28
D: .
J: TRBJ2-5
CDR3: ASSLRGRRDETQY

V: TRBV7-9
D: TRBD1
J: TRBJ1-4
CDR3: ASRERGLVNEKLF

V: TRBV27
D: TRBD2
J: TRBJ2-1
CDR3: ASSLRPSGRAGHSDNEQF

V: TRBV18
D: .
J: TRBJ2-7
CDR3: ASSPRGNSYEQY